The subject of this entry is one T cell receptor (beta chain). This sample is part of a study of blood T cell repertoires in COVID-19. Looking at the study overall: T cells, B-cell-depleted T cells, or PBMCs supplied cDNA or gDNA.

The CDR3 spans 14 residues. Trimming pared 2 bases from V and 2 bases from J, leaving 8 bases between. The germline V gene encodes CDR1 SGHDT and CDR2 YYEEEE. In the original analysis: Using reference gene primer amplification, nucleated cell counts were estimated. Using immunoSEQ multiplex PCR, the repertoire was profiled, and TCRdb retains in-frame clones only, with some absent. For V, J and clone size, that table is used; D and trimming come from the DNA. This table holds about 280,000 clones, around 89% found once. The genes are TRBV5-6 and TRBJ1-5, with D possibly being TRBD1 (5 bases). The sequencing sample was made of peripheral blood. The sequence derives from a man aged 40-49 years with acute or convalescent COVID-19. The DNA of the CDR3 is TGTGCCAGCAGCTTAATAGGGGGCAATCAGCCCCAGCATTTT. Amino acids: CASSLIGGNQPQHF.